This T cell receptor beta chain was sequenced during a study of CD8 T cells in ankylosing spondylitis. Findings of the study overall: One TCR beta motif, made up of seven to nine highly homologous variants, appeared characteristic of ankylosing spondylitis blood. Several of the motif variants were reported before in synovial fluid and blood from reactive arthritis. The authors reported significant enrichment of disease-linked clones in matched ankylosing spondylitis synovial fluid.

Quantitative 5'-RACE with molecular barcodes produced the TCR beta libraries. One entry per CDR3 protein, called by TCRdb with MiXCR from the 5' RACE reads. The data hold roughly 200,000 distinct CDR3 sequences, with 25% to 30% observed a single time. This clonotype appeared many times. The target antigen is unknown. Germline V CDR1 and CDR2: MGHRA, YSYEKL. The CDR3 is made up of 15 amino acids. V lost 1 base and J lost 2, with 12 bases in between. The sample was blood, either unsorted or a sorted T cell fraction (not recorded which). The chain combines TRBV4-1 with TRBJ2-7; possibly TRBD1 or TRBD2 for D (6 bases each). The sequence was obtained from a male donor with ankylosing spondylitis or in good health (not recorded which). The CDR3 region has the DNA TGCGCCAGCAGCCAAGGGGGGGCAGGGCCCTACGAGCAGTACTTC. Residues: CASSQGGAGPYEQYF.